The text below deals with one T cell receptor beta chain. This clone was observed a handful of times. Its antigen has not been determined. The input lacks base qualities; no much larger clone sits a single base away. On a MiSeq, deep resolution sequencing aimed for a depth between 1 in 1 million and 1 in 200,000 T cells, with each clonotype covered 10x on average. The immunoSEQ hsTCRB Kit was used to generate the TCR beta libraries. Under the source paper's analysis protocol: ImmunoSEQ Data Assistant and ImmunoSEQ Analyzer were used for data analysis, and V, D and J genes were assigned according to IMGT definitions. Clonality, with values ranging from 0 to 1, was calculated as one minus the normalized Shannon entropy of productive rearrangement frequencies. Public clonotype analysis was restricted to overrepresented clonotypes comprising at least 0.05% of each patient's repertoire. Around 12 age-matched healthy donor repertoires from immuneACCESS were used as controls for clonality. What TCRdb holds here is the immuneACCESS table cut down to in-frame rearrangements. Part of the clones is not present; checked against another copy, under half of the missing clones reflect an unresolved V gene, and the others are unexplained. The V and J calls and clone size were taken over from that table, and D and trimming were inferred from the DNA. The sample includes just over 200,000 clones, with 65% to 80% observed a single time. About 6.2% of the sample is in the top ten clones.

This specimen's time point label, interpreted: 12 to 13 months on ibrutinib. For TCR beta library preparation, about 2 micrograms of genomic DNA was extracted from cryopreserved PBMCs. High-throughput TCR beta sequencing was performed on longitudinal blood samples from CLL patients receiving ibrutinib monotherapy. The patients took part in an open-label, single-center phase 2 trial of ibrutinib monotherapy. The sample originates from a study of cytotoxic CD8 clonotypes in ibrutinib-treated CLL (dated by TCRdb to the early 2020s). As for the study more broadly: In this cohort, some 16 patients were treatment-naive and ten to eleven were relapsed/refractory, while about 18 had unmutated IGHV. Of the approximately 86 participants in the trial, 26 had longitudinal samples available. Response samples were taken after a median of about a year on treatment, ranging from about 6 to 40 months. Cryopreserved peripheral blood mononuclear cells were obtained before treatment, at response, and at either sustained remission or disease progression. Samples averaged around 280,000 productive templates and 90,000 to 100,000 productive rearrangements. Every sample from remission and from progressive disease was obtained while the patients were still on ibrutinib. Partial responses were observed in about 25 patients and complete responses in 2; after a median follow-up of 68 months, remission was maintained in approximately 14 patients and progression was observed in about twelve.

The cysteine opens and the phenylalanine closes a CDR3 of 13 amino acids. The read is trimmed to its CDR3 DNA, 39 bases read in frame from base 1. Based on the germline V gene, the CDR1 and CDR2 sequences are SGHTA and FQGTGA. Germline trimming: 5 bases from V, 4 bases from J; junction bases outside gene matches: 3. Results the study describes overall, beyond this receptor: Sustained-remission and progressing patients did not have matched sampling times, and lymph node repertoires were not examined. At baseline, clonality was higher than in age-matched healthy donors and showed a strong correlation with circulating CD8+ T-cell counts. Public clonotypes were found to be uncommon and were observed to contract or remain stable during treatment; the increase in clonality was shown to reflect expansion of private clonotypes at ibrutinib response. Clonality increased at ibrutinib response, stayed stable in sustained remission, and fell back toward baseline at progression.

The chain employs TRBV7-3 and TRBJ1-2; the junction holds 8 bases that match TRBD1. Material: PBMCs, obtained after 12 months of ibrutinib treatment. The receptor was derived from a human donor with chronic lymphocytic leukemia. The CDR3 reads as follows: CASSRDRPYGYTF. The nucleotides read TGTGCCAGCAGCCGGGACAGGCCCTATGGCTACACCTTC.